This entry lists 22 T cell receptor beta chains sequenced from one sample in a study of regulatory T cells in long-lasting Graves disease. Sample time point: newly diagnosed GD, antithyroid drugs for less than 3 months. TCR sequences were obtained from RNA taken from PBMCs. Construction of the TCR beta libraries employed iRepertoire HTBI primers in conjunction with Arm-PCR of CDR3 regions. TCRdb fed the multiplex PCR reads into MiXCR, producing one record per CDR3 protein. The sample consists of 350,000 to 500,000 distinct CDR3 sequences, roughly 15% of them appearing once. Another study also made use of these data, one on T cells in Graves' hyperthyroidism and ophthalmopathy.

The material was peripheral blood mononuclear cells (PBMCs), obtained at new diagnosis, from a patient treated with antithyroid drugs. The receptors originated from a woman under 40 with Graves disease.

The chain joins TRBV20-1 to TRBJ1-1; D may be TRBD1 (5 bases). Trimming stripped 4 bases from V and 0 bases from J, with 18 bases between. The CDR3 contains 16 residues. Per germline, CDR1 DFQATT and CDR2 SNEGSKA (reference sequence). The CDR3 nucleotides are TGCAGTGCTATTTACAAATTCAAGGACATGAACACTGAAGCTTTCTTT. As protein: CSAIYKFKDMNTEAFF.

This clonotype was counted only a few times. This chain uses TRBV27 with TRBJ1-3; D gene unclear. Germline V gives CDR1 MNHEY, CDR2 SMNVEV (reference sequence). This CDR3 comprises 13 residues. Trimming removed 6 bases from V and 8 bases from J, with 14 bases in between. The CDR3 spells CASSSLGSDTIYF. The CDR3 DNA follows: TGTGCCAGCAGCTCCCTGGGTAGTGACACCATATATTTT.

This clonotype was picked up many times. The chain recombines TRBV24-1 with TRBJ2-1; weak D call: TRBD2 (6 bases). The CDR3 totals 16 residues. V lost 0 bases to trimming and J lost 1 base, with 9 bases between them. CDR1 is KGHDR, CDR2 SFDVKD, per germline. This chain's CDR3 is CATSDLEGRSYNEQFF. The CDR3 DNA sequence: TGTGCCACCAGTGATTTGGAGGGGAGGTCCTACAATGAGCAGTTCTTC.

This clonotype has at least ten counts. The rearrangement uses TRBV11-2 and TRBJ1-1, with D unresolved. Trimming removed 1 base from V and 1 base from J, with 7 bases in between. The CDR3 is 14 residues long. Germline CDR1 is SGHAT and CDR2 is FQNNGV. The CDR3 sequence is CASSLGAGNTEAFF. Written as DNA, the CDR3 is TGTGCCAGCAGCTTAGGTGCAGGGAACACTGAAGCTTTCTTT.

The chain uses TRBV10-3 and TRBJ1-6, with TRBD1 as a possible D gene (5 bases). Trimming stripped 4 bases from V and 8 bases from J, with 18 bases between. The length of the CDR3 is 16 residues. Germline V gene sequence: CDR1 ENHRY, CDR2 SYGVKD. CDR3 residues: CAISGQISGADSPLHF. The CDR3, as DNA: TGTGCCATCAGTGGGCAGATCTCCGGGGCGGATTCACCCCTCCACTTT.

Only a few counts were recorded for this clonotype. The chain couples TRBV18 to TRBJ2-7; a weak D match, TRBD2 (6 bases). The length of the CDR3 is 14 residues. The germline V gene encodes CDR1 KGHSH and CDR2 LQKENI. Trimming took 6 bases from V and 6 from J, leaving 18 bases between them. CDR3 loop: CASSPTRTISEQYF. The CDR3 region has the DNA TGTGCCAGCTCCCCAACTAGGACTATATCCGAGCAGTACTTC.

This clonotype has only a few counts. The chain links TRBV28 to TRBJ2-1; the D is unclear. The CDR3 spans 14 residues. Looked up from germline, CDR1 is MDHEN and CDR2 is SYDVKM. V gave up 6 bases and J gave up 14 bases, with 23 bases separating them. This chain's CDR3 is CASSPPRSLQQKFF. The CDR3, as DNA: TGTGCCAGCAGCCCTCCCCGATCCCTCCAGCAGAAGTTCTTC.

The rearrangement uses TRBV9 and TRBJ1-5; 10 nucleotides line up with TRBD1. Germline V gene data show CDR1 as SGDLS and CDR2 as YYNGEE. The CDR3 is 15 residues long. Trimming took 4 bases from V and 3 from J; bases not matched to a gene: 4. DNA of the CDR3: TGTGCCAGCAGCCCGACAGGGGGCTTCAATCAGCCCCAGCATTTT. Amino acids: CASSPTGGFNQPQHF.

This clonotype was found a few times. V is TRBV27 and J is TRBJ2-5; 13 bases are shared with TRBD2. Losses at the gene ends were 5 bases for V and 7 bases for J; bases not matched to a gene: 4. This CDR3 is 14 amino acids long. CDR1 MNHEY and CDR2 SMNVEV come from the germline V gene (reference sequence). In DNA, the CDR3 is TGTGCCAGCAGTCCGGGACTAGCGGGAAGGACCCAGTACTTC. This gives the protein CASSPGLAGRTQYF.

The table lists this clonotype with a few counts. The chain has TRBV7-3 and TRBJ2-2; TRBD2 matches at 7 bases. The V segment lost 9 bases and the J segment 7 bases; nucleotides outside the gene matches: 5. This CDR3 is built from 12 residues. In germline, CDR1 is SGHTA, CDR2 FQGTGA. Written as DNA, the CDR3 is TGTGCCAGTGGACTAGTGGACGGGGAGCTGTTTTTT. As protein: CASGLVDGELFF.

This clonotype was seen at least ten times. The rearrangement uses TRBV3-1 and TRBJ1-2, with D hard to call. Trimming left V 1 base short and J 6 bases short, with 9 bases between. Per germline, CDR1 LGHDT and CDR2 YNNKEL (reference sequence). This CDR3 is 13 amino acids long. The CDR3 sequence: CASSQVRFNGYTF. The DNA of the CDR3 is TGTGCCAGCAGCCAAGTTCGGTTCAATGGCTACACCTTC.

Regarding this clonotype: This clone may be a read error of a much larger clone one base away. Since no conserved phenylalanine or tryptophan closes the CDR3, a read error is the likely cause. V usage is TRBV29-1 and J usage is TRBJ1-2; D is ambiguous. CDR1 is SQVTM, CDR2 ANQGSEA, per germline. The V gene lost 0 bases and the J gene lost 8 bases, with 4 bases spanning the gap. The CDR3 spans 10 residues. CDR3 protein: CSVEDRGYTL. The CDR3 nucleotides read TGCAGCGTTGAAGACAGGGGCTACACCCTC.

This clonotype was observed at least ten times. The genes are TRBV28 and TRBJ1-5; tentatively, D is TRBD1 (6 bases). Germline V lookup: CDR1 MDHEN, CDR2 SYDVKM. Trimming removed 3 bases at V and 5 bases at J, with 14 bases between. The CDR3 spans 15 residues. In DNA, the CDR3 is TGTGCCAGCAGTTTCCCGGGACAACCTGATCAGCCCCAGCATTTT. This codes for CASSFPGQPDQPQHF.

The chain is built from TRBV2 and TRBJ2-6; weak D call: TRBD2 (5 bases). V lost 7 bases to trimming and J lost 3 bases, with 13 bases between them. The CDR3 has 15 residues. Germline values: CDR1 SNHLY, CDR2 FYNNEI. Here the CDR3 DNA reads TGTGCCAGCACGGGAAGGGAATTTGGGGCCAACGTCCTGACTTTC. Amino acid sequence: CASTGREFGANVLTF.

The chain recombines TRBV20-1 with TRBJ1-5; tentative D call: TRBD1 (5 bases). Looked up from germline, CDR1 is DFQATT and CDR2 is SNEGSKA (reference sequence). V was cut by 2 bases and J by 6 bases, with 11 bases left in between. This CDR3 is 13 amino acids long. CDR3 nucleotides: TGCAGTGCTAGACAGGGAGCGGGTCAGCCCCAGCATTTT. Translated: CSARQGAGQPQHF.

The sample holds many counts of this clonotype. The DNA for the CDR3 is TGTGCCAGCAGTGAAGCGCTTTGGGGCGGGACGGGATACAATGAGCAGTTCTTC. Its protein product is CASSEALWGGTGYNEQFF. The rearrangement uses TRBV2 and TRBJ2-1; TRBD2 is a possible D gene (6 bases). CDR3 length: 18 residues. Germline V CDR1 and CDR2: SNHLY, FYNNEI. Trimming took 0 bases from V and 4 from J, leaving 19 bases between them.

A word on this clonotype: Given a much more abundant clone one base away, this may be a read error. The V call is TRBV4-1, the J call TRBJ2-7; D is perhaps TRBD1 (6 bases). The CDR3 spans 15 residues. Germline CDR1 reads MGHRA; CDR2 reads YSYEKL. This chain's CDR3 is CVSSQVGRGVGEQYF. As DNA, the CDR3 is TGCGTCAGCAGCCAAGTCGGCAGGGGAGTAGGAGAGCAGTACTTC.

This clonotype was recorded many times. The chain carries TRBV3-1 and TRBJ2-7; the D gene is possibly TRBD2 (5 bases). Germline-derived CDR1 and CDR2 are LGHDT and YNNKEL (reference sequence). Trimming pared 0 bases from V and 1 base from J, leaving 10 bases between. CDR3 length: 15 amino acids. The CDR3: CASSQDLSGSYEQYF. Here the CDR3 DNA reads TGTGCCAGCAGCCAAGATTTAAGCGGTTCCTACGAGCAGTACTTC.

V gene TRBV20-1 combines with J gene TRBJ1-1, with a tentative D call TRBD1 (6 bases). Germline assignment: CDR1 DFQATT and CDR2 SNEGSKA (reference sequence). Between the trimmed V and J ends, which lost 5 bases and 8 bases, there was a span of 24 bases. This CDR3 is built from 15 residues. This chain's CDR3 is CSAPSRGQPGGEAFF. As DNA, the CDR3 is TGCAGTGCTCCTTCACGAGGACAGCCGGGAGGGGAAGCTTTCTTT.

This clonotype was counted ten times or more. The chain's CDR3 is CASSLNLRGVAGVSDTQYF. The CDR3 coding sequence is TGTGCCAGCAGCTTAAACCTCCGAGGGGTAGCGGGAGTCTCAGATACGCAGTATTTT. V gene TRBV7-9 combines with J gene TRBJ2-3, with 9 bases fitting TRBD2. This CDR3 has 19 residues. CDR1 and CDR2 from the germline V gene are SEHNR and FQNEAQ (reference sequence). V dropped 2 bases and J dropped 4; count of bases not matched to a gene: 16.

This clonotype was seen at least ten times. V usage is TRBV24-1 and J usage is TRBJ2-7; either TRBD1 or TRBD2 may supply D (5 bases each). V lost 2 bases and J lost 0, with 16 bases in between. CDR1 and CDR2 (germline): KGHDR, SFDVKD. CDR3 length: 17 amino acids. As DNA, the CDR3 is TGTGCCACCAGTGATTCTGGCCCATTTGGGGGCTCCTACGAGCAGTACTTC. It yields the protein CATSDSGPFGGSYEQYF.

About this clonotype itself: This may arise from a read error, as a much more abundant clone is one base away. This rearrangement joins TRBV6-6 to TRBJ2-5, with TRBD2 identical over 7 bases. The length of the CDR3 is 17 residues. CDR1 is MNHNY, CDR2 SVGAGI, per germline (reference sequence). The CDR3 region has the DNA TGTGCCAGCAGTTACTCGCCTAGCGGAGGGGACCAAGAGACCCAGCACTTC. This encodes CASSYSPSGGDQETQHF.